This TCR beta chain was recorded in a study of coeliac disease. Study at large: High-resolution HLA typing was lacking; TRBV7-2 bias was queried instead.

V was pared by 3 bases and J by 9 bases, with 17 bases between. CDR3 length equals 14 residues. From germline, CDR1 is LNHDA and CDR2 SQIVND (reference sequence). This table comes from immunoSEQ multiplex PCR, and its TCRdb copy is limited to in-frame clones, with some not included. There are around 1,200 clones in the sample; roughly 53% occur only once, and roughly 28% lies in the top ten. The TCR comes from a man aged 70-80 years without celiac disease. Specimen: intraepithelial lymphocytes from the gut. This rearrangement joins TRBV19 to TRBJ1-1, with D possibly matching TRBD1 (6 bases). CDR3 nucleotides: TGTGCCAGTAGTATGGTTGACAGGCCAGGGCAAGCTTTCTTT. Encoded protein: CASSMVDRPGQAFF.